What follows are 30 T cell receptor beta chains derived from one specimen sequenced in a study of blood T cells in healthy people across ages. A sample-barcoded 5' primer and a J-beta primer mix were used in a second PCR of roughly 7 to 11 cycles. Each CDR3 protein is one row after TCRdb ran MiXCR on the 5' RACE reads. The table records hundreds of thousands of distinct CDR3 sequences, less than 40% of them present only once. The sequencing sample was made of blood. Every receptor here comes from an elderly woman in good health.

This rearrangement joins TRBV28 to TRBJ1-6, with 9 bases that match TRBD1. J gave up 10 bases and V 6 bases, and 7 bases lay outside the gene matches. The CDR3 totals 14 residues. The V gene's germline CDR1 is MDHEN and CDR2 SYDVKM. The chain's CDR3 is CASRIGTGSSPLHF. The CDR3, as DNA: TGTGCCAGCAGAATCGGGACAGGGTCCTCACCCCTCCACTTT.

This chain joins TRBV28 and TRBJ2-6, with D perhaps TRBD2 (6 bases). CDR3 length: 16 residues. CDR1 is MDHEN and CDR2 is SYDVKM in the germline V gene. Trimming removed 4 bases at V and 8 bases at J, with 18 bases between. CDR3 amino acids: CASSSPGSYETNVLTF. DNA for the CDR3: TGTGCCAGCAGTTCCCCCGGGAGTTACGAGACCAACGTCCTGACTTTC. Drawing the rest from reference TRBV28 and TRBJ2-6, the complete variable domain is DVKVTQSSRYLVKRTGEKVFLECVQDMDHENMFWYRQDPGLGLRLIYFSYDVKMKEKGDIPEGYSVSREKKERFSLILESASTNQTSMYLCASSSPGSYETNVLTFGAGSRLTVL.

This clonotype was seen at least ten times. This sequence joins TRBV6-1 and TRBJ2-3, with D perhaps TRBD2 (6 bases). The ends were cut back, 0 bases at V and 6 bases at J, with 10 bases in the middle. The CDR3 length is 14 residues. Germline V gene data show CDR1 as MNHNS and CDR2 as SASEGT. CDR3 amino acids: CASSEAGGMDTQYF. In DNA form, the CDR3 reads TGTGCCAGCAGTGAAGCGGGGGGAATGGATACGCAGTATTTT.

The gene calls are TRBV7-2 and TRBJ2-5; TRBD2 matches at 16 bases. Germline-derived CDR1 and CDR2 are SGHTA and FQGNSA. The J segment lost 11 bases and the V segment lost 3 bases, leaving 9 bases of the junction unmatched. The CDR3 extends over 16 amino acids. The DNA of the CDR3 is TGTGCCAGCAGCTTGGGTCCGGGACTAGCGGGAGGGGAGCAGTACTTC. Protein: CASSLGPGLAGGEQYF.

For this clonotype: Since a much larger clone is just one base distant, this may be a read error. The chain has TRBV7-3 and TRBJ2-3; D possibly corresponds to TRBD1 (5 bases). There are 13 residues in the CDR3. Germline V gene data show CDR1 as SGHTA and CDR2 as FQGTGA. V dropped 5 bases and J dropped 7 bases, with 13 bases sitting between them. CDR3 coding DNA: TGTGCCAGCAGCCTAGACGCAGGGAATACGCAGTATTTT. Residues: CASSLDAGNTQYF.

This clonotype showed up many times. The gene calls are TRBV20-1 and TRBJ2-3, with D possibly matching TRBD1 (5 bases). Germline lookup yields CDR1 DFQATT and CDR2 SNEGSKA (reference sequence). This CDR3 region has 14 residues. Trimming shortened V by 3 bases and J by 4 bases, and 14 bases separated the two germline ends. The CDR3 bases are TGCAGTGCTAGGCCAGGGTCTGTATCAGATACGCAGTATTTT. It yields the protein CSARPGSVSDTQYF.

This chain joins TRBV29-1 and TRBJ2-4; D might be TRBD1 (5 bases). Germline CDR1 SQVTM, CDR2 ANQGSEA. V dropped 0 bases and J dropped 0 bases, with 15 bases sitting between them. The CDR3 is made up of 17 amino acids. DNA for the CDR3: TGCAGCGTTGAAGAGGGGCCAGGGAATCTAGCCAAAAACATTCAGTACTTC. Its translation: CSVEEGPGNLAKNIQYF.

J is TRBJ2-1 and V is TRBV7-2; D uncertain. Germline V gene sequence: CDR1 SGHTA, CDR2 FQGNSA. The CDR3 is 16 amino acids. The V end was cut by 4 bases, the J end by 2 bases, with 15 bases between. The CDR3: CASSSLDGKAYNEQFF. In DNA, the CDR3 is TGTGCCAGCAGCTCGCTCGACGGAAAGGCCTACAATGAGCAGTTCTTC.

This clonotype was seen repeatedly, ten times or more. This chain links TRBV7-8 with TRBJ2-5; D is possibly TRBD1 or TRBD2 (5 bases each). The CDR3 consists of 13 residues. Germline V gene data show CDR1 as SGHVS and CDR2 as FQNEAQ. Between the trimmed V and J ends, which lost 4 bases and 3 bases, there was a span of 9 bases. CDR3 sequence: CASSYGTKETQYF. The CDR3, as DNA: TGTGCCAGCAGCTACGGGACGAAAGAGACCCAGTACTTC.

The table lists this clonotype with a few counts. The chain has TRBV5-1 and TRBJ2-1; D gene unclear. The J call may be in error: the DNA end matches TRBJ2-7 better. The CDR3 has 18 amino acids. The V gene's germline CDR1 is SGHRS and CDR2 YFSETQ. This chain's CDR3 is CASSVNSPTYSSYNEQYF. Here the CDR3 DNA reads TGCGCCAGCAGCGTAAACTCCCCGACGTACAGCTCCTACAATGAGCAGTACTTC.

This clonotype was seen repeatedly, ten times or more. The chain is built from TRBV4-1 and TRBJ1-2; D unresolved. The germline V gene encodes CDR1 MGHRA and CDR2 YSYEKL. V was shortened by 0 bases and J by 0 bases, with 5 bases between the two germline ends. This CDR3 contains 14 residues. CDR3 amino acids: CASSQELTNYGYTF. For the CDR3, the DNA is TGCGCCAGCAGCCAAGAGCTCACTAACTATGGCTACACCTTC.

The chain couples TRBV7-3 to TRBJ2-2; 9 nucleotides agree with TRBD1. J gave up 5 bases and V 5 bases, and 12 bases lay outside the gene matches. CDR3 length equals 17 residues. Germline V lookup: CDR1 SGHTA, CDR2 FQGTGA. CDR3 protein: CASSPIQGALRTGELFF. The DNA for the CDR3 is TGTGCCAGCAGCCCGATACAGGGGGCTTTAAGGACCGGGGAGCTGTTTTTT.

The V gene is TRBV4-2, the J gene TRBJ1-6; 7 bases fit TRBD1. The CDR3 covers 15 residues. With 1 base clipped from V and 7 bases from J, the junction kept 4 bases outside the gene matches. Germline V gives CDR1 LGHNA, CDR2 YNFKEQ. Here the CDR3 reads CASSQVGRGNSPLHF. DNA for the CDR3: TGTGCCAGCAGCCAAGTAGGCAGGGGGAATTCACCCCTCCACTTT.

The chain carries TRBV6-1 and TRBJ1-6, with no clear D. Germline assignment: CDR1 MNHNS and CDR2 SASEGT. V was cut by 2 bases and J by 7 bases, with 12 bases left in between. The CDR3 loop spans 15 amino acids. The CDR3 nucleotides are TGTGCCAGCAGTGAAAGGCAGGAGAAGAATTCACCCCTCCACTTT. Protein product: CASSERQEKNSPLHF.

The chain employs TRBV7-2 and TRBJ2-1, with TRBD1 matching over 9 bases. Germline assignment: CDR1 SGHTA and CDR2 FQGNSA. V lost 3 bases to trimming and J lost 7 bases; unmatched junction nucleotides: 7. This CDR3 is built from 15 residues. CDR3 protein: CASSFGTGTGNEQFF. DNA of the CDR3: TGTGCCAGCAGCTTTGGGACAGGGACTGGGAATGAGCAGTTCTTC.

In this sample, this clonotype turned up many times. The J gene is TRBJ2-3, the V gene TRBV20-1; tentatively, D is TRBD2 (6 bases). The CDR3 runs 15 residues. CDR1 is DFQATT, CDR2 SNEGSKA, per germline (reference sequence). V was clipped by 0 bases and J by 0 bases, with 10 bases between them. The CDR3 is CSARDPGTSTDTQYF. Here the CDR3 DNA reads TGCAGTGCTAGAGATCCGGGGACTAGCACAGATACGCAGTATTTT.

At least ten counts were recorded for this clonotype. J is TRBJ2-3 and V is TRBV5-1, with D possibly matching TRBD2 (7 bases). This CDR3 has 16 residues. In germline, CDR1 is SGHRS, CDR2 YFSETQ. Trimming stripped 5 bases from V and 0 bases from J, with 16 bases between. Here the CDR3 reads CASSRGGGYSTDTQYF. The CDR3 DNA reads TGCGCCAGCAGTCGGGGCGGGGGCTACAGCACAGATACGCAGTATTTT.

This clonotype was counted a few times. The chain is built from TRBV4-3 and TRBJ1-1; D possibly corresponds to TRBD1 (5 bases). This CDR3 region has 13 residues. Deletions cut 4 bases from V and 8 bases from J, with 14 bases between. Germline assignment: CDR1 LGHNA and CDR2 YSLEER. CDR3 in amino acids: CASSRSRDGEAFF. The CDR3 DNA sequence: TGCGCCAGCAGCCGGTCGCGGGACGGCGAAGCTTTCTTT.

This sequence joins TRBV5-1 and TRBJ2-2; D may be TRBD1 or TRBD2 (5 bases each). CDR3 length equals 17 residues. From germline, CDR1 is SGHRS and CDR2 YFSETQ. V lost 2 bases to trimming and J lost 3 bases, with 17 bases between them. CDR3 amino acids: CASSFYGPGRDTGELFF. CDR3 in DNA: TGCGCCAGCAGCTTTTATGGGCCAGGGCGGGACACCGGGGAGCTGTTTTTT.

The genes are TRBV25-1 and TRBJ2-3; 8 bases map to TRBD2. Germline trimming cut 2 bases from V and 8 bases from J; bases unmatched to any gene: 12. The V gene's germline CDR1 is MGHDK and CDR2 SYGVNS. This CDR3 contains 16 residues. The CDR3 sequence is CASSEAHGTSLGTQYF. The CDR3 DNA sequence: TGTGCCAGCAGTGAAGCCCACGGGACTAGTCTAGGTACGCAGTATTTT.

The V call is TRBV4-3, the J call TRBJ2-3, with TRBD2 identical over 10 bases. Germline CDR1 reads LGHNA; CDR2 reads YSLEER. This CDR3 has 14 amino acids. V was pared by 5 bases and J by 6 bases, with 5 bases of the junction left unmatched. CDR3 nucleotide sequence: TGCGCCAGCAGCTTCAAAGCGGGAGGGGATACGCAGTATTTT. Its translation is CASSFKAGGDTQYF.

At least ten counts were recorded for this clonotype. The V call is TRBV5-1, the J call TRBJ2-1, with a possible D match to TRBD1 (5 bases). Germline CDR1 is SGHRS and CDR2 is YFSETQ. Trimming cost V 0 bases and J 3 bases, with 10 bases left between them. The CDR3 is made up of 15 amino acids. CDR3 sequence: CASSLGPGFYNEQFF. In DNA, the CDR3 is TGCGCCAGCAGCTTGGGTCCAGGGTTCTACAATGAGCAGTTCTTC.

This clonotype was counted ten times or more. J is TRBJ2-5 and V is TRBV15, with a possible D match to TRBD2 (5 bases). Looked up from germline, CDR1 is LNHNV and CDR2 is YYDKDF (reference sequence). V was shortened by 6 bases and J by 5 bases, with 13 bases between the two germline ends. The CDR3 is 13 residues long. The CDR3 DNA reads TGTGCCACCAGGGGTCCGGGAACCGAGACCCAGTACTTC. Protein product: CATRGPGTETQYF.

The V call is TRBV12-3 or TRBV12-4, the J call TRBJ2-3; unclear D gene. This CDR3 contains 14 residues. V shed 1 base and J shed 4 bases, with 9 bases lying between them. The CDR3 DNA is TGTGCCAGCAGTTTAGAGCAGAAAGCAGATACGCAGTATTTT. This codes for CASSLEQKADTQYF.

The chain carries TRBV28 and TRBJ1-2; D may be TRBD1 (5 bases). Per germline, CDR1 MDHEN and CDR2 SYDVKM. The CDR3 consists of 16 residues. Between the trimmed V and J ends, which lost 2 bases and 2 bases, there was a span of 15 bases. The CDR3 sequence: CASSLAGRTRNYGYTF. As DNA, the CDR3 is TGTGCCAGCAGTTTAGCAGGGAGGACGAGAAACTATGGCTACACCTTC.

This clonotype occurred once. V and J are TRBV28 and TRBJ1-3; no clear D. V was cut by 6 bases and J by 2 bases, with 8 bases left in between. The V gene's germline CDR1 is MDHEN and CDR2 SYDVKM. The CDR3 sequence is 13 residues long. CDR3 coding DNA: TGTGCCAGCAGACGGACGGCTGGAAACACCATATATTTT. Its translation: CASRRTAGNTIYF.

This clonotype was recorded at least ten times. The V and J genes are TRBV12-3 or TRBV12-4 and TRBJ2-7; tentative D call: TRBD1 (6 bases). The CDR3 is 13 amino acids. V shed 6 bases and J shed 0 bases, with 9 bases lying between them. CDR3 loop: CASSDRFSYEQYF. In DNA, the CDR3 is TGTGCCAGCAGCGACAGGTTCTCCTACGAGCAGTACTTC.

This clonotype was seen many times. The chain carries TRBV9 and TRBJ2-7; 9 bases align to TRBD2. V lost 4 bases to trimming and J lost 0 bases; unmatched junction nucleotides: 11. In germline, CDR1 is SGDLS, CDR2 YYNGEE. This CDR3 region has 17 residues. This CDR3 is CASSPTILAGDSYEQYF. The CDR3 nucleotides read TGTGCCAGCAGCCCCACTATCTTAGCGGGGGACTCCTACGAGCAGTACTTC.

This clonotype was seen a handful of times. The gene calls are TRBV6-1 and TRBJ1-2, with TRBD1 matching over 7 bases. Germline CDR1 reads MNHNS; CDR2 reads SASEGT. With 4 bases clipped from V and 2 bases from J, the junction kept 4 bases outside the gene matches. This CDR3 is 14 amino acids long. The CDR3 nucleotides read TGTGCCAGCAGTGTGGACAGGTCAAACTATGGCTACACCTTC. Its translation: CASSVDRSNYGYTF.

In its sample, this clonotype was seen many times. V is TRBV30 and J is TRBJ1-2; 8 bases are a match to TRBD1. Germline-derived CDR1 and CDR2 are GTSNPN and SVGIG (reference sequence). The CDR3 has 14 amino acids. With 2 bases clipped from V and 7 bases from J, the junction kept 9 bases outside the gene matches. The CDR3 sequence: CAWSTGQGVSGYTF. DNA for the CDR3: TGTGCCTGGAGTACCGGACAGGGCGTTTCTGGCTACACCTTC.